These 27 T cell receptor beta chains originate from one sample sequenced in a study of cytomegalovirus exposure and HLA in healthy donors. The assay was immunoSEQ multiplex PCR, and TCRdb's table has in-frame clones only and misses some. The repertoire holds 100,000 or so clones, with roughly 84% as singletons. Material for sequencing was PBMCs. These receptors all come from a man aged 18 to 29 in good health and CMV-seropositive.

The chain uses TRBV5-6 and TRBJ2-5, with D maybe TRBD1 (6 bases). The CDR3 consists of 14 residues. CDR1 and CDR2 (germline): SGHDT, YYEEEE. V lost 5 bases and J lost 1, with 12 bases in between. The CDR3 sequence is CASRTGTLQETQYF. CDR3 bases: TGTGCCAGCAGGACCGGGACACTCCAAGAGACCCAGTACTTC. Using reference TRBV5-6 and TRBJ2-5 for the parts outside the CDR3, the full variable domain is DAGVTQSPTHLIKTRGQQVTLRCSPKSGHDTVSWYQQALGQGPQFIFQYYEEEERQRGNFPDRFSGHQFPNYSSELNVNALLLGDSALYLCASRTGTLQETQYFGPGTRLLVL.

This chain links TRBV28 with TRBJ2-3; 12 bases are a match to TRBD2. Trimming took 3 bases from V and 2 from J; bases not matched to a gene: 12. There are 19 residues in the CDR3. The germline V gene has CDR1 MDHEN and CDR2 SYDVKM. Here the CDR3 DNA reads TGTGCCAGCAGTTTCGGGCTAGCGGGAGGGTCATACACCACAGATACGCAGTATTTT. Translation: CASSFGLAGGSYTTDTQYF.

The V and J genes are TRBV25-1 and TRBJ1-2; TRBD1 aligns across 10 bases. The CDR3 has 15 residues. The ends lost 3 bases at V and 7 bases at J; junction bases unmatched: 8. In germline, CDR1 is MGHDK, CDR2 SYGVNS. The CDR3 spells CASSEGTGVVGGYTF. CDR3 sequence (DNA): TGTGCCAGCAGTGAGGGGACAGGGGTCGTTGGTGGCTACACCTTC.

The chain joins TRBV27 to TRBJ1-5; D is ambiguous. Germline V lookup: CDR1 MNHEY, CDR2 SMNVEV (reference sequence). Deletions cut 4 bases from V and 1 base from J, with 8 bases between. The CDR3 has 14 residues. The CDR3 region has the DNA TGTGCCAGCAGTTCGGAGGTGAGCAATCAGCCCCAGCATTTT. It specifies CASSSEVSNQPQHF.

This clone showed up just a few times. The chain recombines TRBV5-4 with TRBJ1-2; maybe TRBD1 (6 bases). The V gene lost 6 bases and the J gene lost 3 bases, with 15 bases spanning the gap. The germline CDR1 and CDR2 sequences are SGHNT and YYREEE (reference sequence). This CDR3 comprises 14 residues. The CDR3 region has the DNA TGTGCCAGCAAACAGGGCCCAAGGGACTATGGCTACACCTTC. Translating gives CASKQGPRDYGYTF.

The rearrangement links TRBV29-1 to TRBJ2-7; a possible D gene is TRBD2 (5 bases). This CDR3 has 13 residues. Germline loops: CDR1 SQVTM, CDR2 ANQGSEA. V lost 4 bases to trimming and J lost 2 bases, with 12 bases between them. CDR3 sequence reads: CSVGAAGAYEQYF. Here the CDR3 DNA reads TGCAGCGTTGGTGCGGCCGGGGCCTACGAGCAGTACTTC.

The genes are TRBV29-1 and TRBJ2-1; tentatively, D is TRBD2 (7 bases). Trimming shortened V by 5 bases and J by 4 bases, and 18 bases separated the two germline ends. The CDR3 sequence is 15 residues long. Germline V gives CDR1 SQVTM, CDR2 ANQGSEA. This chain's CDR3 is CSVWAGASIYNEQFF. In DNA, the CDR3 is TGCAGCGTTTGGGCGGGGGCCTCAATATACAATGAGCAGTTCTTC.

The rearrangement links TRBV6-6 to TRBJ2-3; 7 bases agree with TRBD2. The CDR3 has 14 residues. Trimming at V came to 2 bases and at J to 1 base, leaving 0 bases not matched to a gene. Germline CDR1 reads MNHNY; CDR2 reads SVGAGI (reference sequence). The CDR3 region is CASSYSGGTDTQYF. CDR3 coding DNA: TGTGCCAGCAGTTACAGCGGGGGCACAGATACGCAGTATTTT.

The chain joins TRBV11-2 to TRBJ2-7; D unclear. This CDR3 is 15 amino acids long. The V end was cut by 3 bases, the J end by 2 bases, with 14 bases between. Germline lookup yields CDR1 SGHAT and CDR2 FQNNGV. The CDR3 region has the DNA TGTGCCAGCAGCTTCATTAGTTACTCTCCCTACGAGCAGTACTTC. It encodes CASSFISYSPYEQYF.

The chain recombines TRBV2 with TRBJ2-2; 9 bases agree with TRBD1. Germline lookup yields CDR1 SNHLY and CDR2 FYNNEI. The CDR3 sequence is 14 residues long. Trimming at V came to 5 bases and at J to 5 bases, leaving 3 bases not matched to a gene. The CDR3 sequence is CASSKDRGTGELFF. The CDR3, as DNA: TGTGCCAGCAGTAAGGACAGGGGAACCGGGGAGCTGTTTTTT.

The gene calls are TRBV7-3 and TRBJ2-7; perhaps TRBD2 as D (5 bases). From germline, CDR1 is SGHTA and CDR2 FQGTGA. This CDR3 spans 15 amino acids. Trimming removed 2 bases at V and 3 bases at J, with 14 bases between. This CDR3 reads CASSLAAGPNYEQYF. The CDR3 nucleotides are TGTGCCAGCAGCTTAGCGGCGGGCCCAAACTACGAGCAGTACTTC.

The chain is built from TRBV28 and TRBJ2-1, with 11 bases fitting TRBD1. The CDR3 loop spans 14 amino acids. Germline assignment: CDR1 MDHEN and CDR2 SYDVKM. V lost 5 bases to trimming and J lost 8 bases; unmatched junction nucleotides: 5. CDR3 in amino acids: CASSLGQGADEQFF. The CDR3 coding sequence is TGTGCCAGCAGTCTCGGACAGGGGGCAGATGAGCAGTTCTTC. Looking up the rest from reference TRBV28 and TRBJ2-1 gives the full variable domain: DVKVTQSSRYLVKRTGEKVFLECVQDMDHENMFWYRQDPGLGLRLIYFSYDVKMKEKGDIPEGYSVSREKKERFSLILESASTNQTSMYLCASSLGQGADEQFFGPGTRLTVL.

The V gene is TRBV7-6, the J gene TRBJ2-6; D is perhaps TRBD1 (6 bases). The CDR3 loop spans 18 amino acids. The ends were cut back, 3 bases at V and 4 bases at J, with 19 bases in the middle. Germline-derived CDR1 and CDR2 are SGHVS and FNYEAQ. The CDR3 sequence: CASSFRGRGSSGANVLTF. CDR3 DNA sequence: TGTGCCAGCAGCTTCCGTGGCAGGGGCTCCTCAGGGGCCAACGTCCTGACTTTC.

In nucleotides, the CDR3 is TGTGCCAGCGTGCAGCGGAACTACAATGAGCAGTTCTTC. This encodes CASVQRNYNEQFF. The rearrangement uses TRBV28 and TRBJ2-1; D is possibly TRBD2 (5 bases). CDR3 size: 13 residues. The germline V gene encodes CDR1 MDHEN and CDR2 SYDVKM. The germline V and J ends were trimmed by 8 bases and 3 bases, with 11 bases remaining between them.

In regard to this clone: The junction and the germline gene differ at one end; a read error may be behind it. The rearrangement links TRBV27 to TRBJ2-1; 9 bases match TRBD1. The CDR3 totals 15 residues. CDR1 is MNHEY and CDR2 is SMNVEV in the germline V gene (reference sequence). The CDR3 reads CASSITGGEAETLIF. In DNA form, the CDR3 reads TGTGCCAGCAGTATCACAGGGGGCGAAGCGGAGACTCTGATCTTC.

The V call is TRBV5-3, the J call TRBJ1-5, with TRBD1 matching over 10 bases. TRBV5-3 is labeled an ORF, and its function is uncertain. This CDR3 spans 16 amino acids. Trimming removed 4 bases from V and 6 bases from J; junction bases left unmatched: 10. The CDR3: CARSQTGGINRQPQHF. CDR3 sequence (DNA): TGTGCCAGAAGCCAGACAGGGGGCATTAATCGTCAGCCCCAGCATTTT.

This clone was detected a few times. The rearrangement joins TRBV25-1 to TRBJ1-4, with D hard to call. Trimming took 3 bases from V and 5 from J, leaving 7 bases between them. This CDR3 has 13 residues. Germline V gene sequence: CDR1 MGHDK, CDR2 SYGVNS. This CDR3 reads CASSDSGNEKLFF. The CDR3 nucleotides are TGTGCCAGCAGTGACTCGGGGAATGAAAAACTGTTTTTT.

This chain joins TRBV11-2 and TRBJ2-7, with 10 positions matching TRBD2. Germline V CDR1 and CDR2: SGHAT, FQNNGV. There are 16 residues in the CDR3. V lost 0 bases and J lost 6; bases outside the gene matches: 8. This chain's CDR3 is CASSLEASGSLGEQYF. The CDR3 DNA follows: TGTGCCAGCAGCTTAGAGGCTAGCGGGAGCCTGGGCGAGCAGTACTTC.

This clone has a handful of counts. This rearrangement joins TRBV4-2 to TRBJ2-3, with TRBD2 matching 12 bases. Losses at the gene ends were 0 bases for V and 4 bases for J; bases not matched to a gene: 8. This CDR3 is built from 18 residues. The germline V gene encodes CDR1 LGHNA and CDR2 YNFKEQ. The CDR3 DNA reads as TGTGCCAGCAGCCAAGATTTAGGGACTAGCGGGTCCTCAGATACGCAGTATTTT. This gives the protein CASSQDLGTSGSSDTQYF.

V usage is TRBV9 and J usage is TRBJ2-1; D is uncertain. Germline assignment: CDR1 SGDLS and CDR2 YYNGEE. With 0 bases removed from V and 4 bases from J, the gap between germline ends came to 5 bases. This CDR3 spans 13 amino acids. The CDR3 coding sequence is TGTGCCAGCAGCGTAGCGCAGTACAATGAGCAGTTCTTC. The encoded protein is CASSVAQYNEQFF.

This chain connects TRBV7-2 to TRBJ1-1; TRBD1 agrees at 8 bases. The CDR3 covers 15 residues. Germline V gene lookup returns CDR1 SGHTA and CDR2 FQGNSA. V lost 6 bases, J lost 4 bases, and 10 bases stayed unmatched. The CDR3 region is CASRTGVGDITEAFF. The DNA of the CDR3 is TGTGCCAGCAGGACAGGGGTGGGGGATATCACTGAAGCTTTCTTT.

CDR3 nucleotides: TGCAGCGTTTGGTTTACTAGTGGAAACACCATATATTTT. Translating gives CSVWFTSGNTIYF. The chain combines TRBV29-1 with TRBJ1-3; D gene uncertain. Germline-derived CDR1 and CDR2 are SQVTM and ANQGSEA. Trimming cost V 5 bases and J 3 bases, with 11 bases left between them. This CDR3 has 13 amino acids.

The V gene is TRBV11-2, the J gene TRBJ2-3; 10 bases agree with TRBD2. Germline assignment: CDR1 SGHAT and CDR2 FQNNGV. The CDR3 length is 17 residues. Unmatched junction bases numbered 11, after V lost 6 bases and J lost 2 bases. CDR3 region: CASRLLSGLADTDTQYF. For the CDR3, the DNA is TGTGCCAGCAGACTACTGAGCGGACTAGCGGACACAGATACGCAGTATTTT.

CDR3 nucleotide sequence: TGTGCCAGCAGTATTATGCCTACAGGGGGCCAAATCTCTGGAAACACCATATATTTT. Amino acid sequence: CASSIMPTGGQISGNTIYF. The genes are TRBV2 and TRBJ1-3, with TRBD1 identical over 9 bases. Germline CDR1 reads SNHLY; CDR2 reads FYNNEI. Trimming cost V 5 bases and J 0 bases; bases outside gene matches: 14. CDR3 length: 19 amino acids. The variable domain in full, with the rest retrieved from reference TRBV2 and TRBJ1-3, is EPEVTQTPSHQVTQMGQEVILRCVPISNHLYFYWYRQILGQKVEFLVSFYNNEISEKSEIFDDQFSVERPDGSNFTLKIRSTKLEDSAMYFCASSIMPTGGQISGNTIYFGEGSWLTVV.

The rearrangement uses TRBV29-1 and TRBJ1-2; TRBD1 agrees at 8 bases. This CDR3 is 17 amino acids long. Germline V gene data show CDR1 as SQVTM and CDR2 as ANQGSEA. Trimming took 3 bases from V and 3 from J; bases not matched to a gene: 15. The CDR3 sequence is CSVDLSTGVWVDYGYTF. The CDR3 coding sequence is TGCAGCGTTGACCTCTCGACAGGGGTTTGGGTGGACTATGGCTACACCTTC.

V and J are TRBV28 and TRBJ2-1; maybe TRBD2 (5 bases). Germline V gene lookup returns CDR1 MDHEN and CDR2 SYDVKM. CDR3 length: 16 amino acids. V was shortened by 5 bases and J by 2 bases, with 16 bases between the two germline ends. The CDR3, as DNA: TGTGCCAGCAGTCCGACCGGGGAGCTCCCCTACAATGAGCAGTTCTTC. Its protein product is CASSPTGELPYNEQFF. The complete variable domain, with remaining parts taken from reference TRBV28 and TRBJ2-1, reads DVKVTQSSRYLVKRTGEKVFLECVQDMDHENMFWYRQDPGLGLRLIYFSYDVKMKEKGDIPEGYSVSREKKERFSLILESASTNQTSMYLCASSPTGELPYNEQFFGPGTRLTVL.

V is TRBV4-1 and J is TRBJ1-5; tentatively, D is TRBD1 (6 bases). With 0 bases removed from V and 6 bases from J, the gap between germline ends came to 18 bases. Germline values: CDR1 MGHRA, CDR2 YSYEKL. The CDR3 sequence is 17 residues long. CDR3 in amino acids: CASSQDLKGQGFQPQHF. CDR3 coding DNA: TGCGCCAGCAGCCAAGATCTTAAAGGGCAGGGGTTTCAGCCCCAGCATTTT.